This T cell receptor (beta chain) was sequenced during a study of cytomegalovirus exposure and HLA in healthy donors. Study overall: Drawn from HLA-typed donors, some 80 million unique TCRs were held in an early data release.

This clone was detected a few times. No antigen is known for it. Trimming at V came to 8 bases and at J to 2 bases, leaving 6 bases not matched to a gene. The length of the CDR3 is 14 residues. Germline CDR1 is LNHDA and CDR2 is SQIVND (reference sequence). Broader study findings: Rarity held for most TCR sequences, but there were some public TCRs that occurred in many donors. Most TCR beta V segments were productive about 90% or about 30% of the time in an earlier analysis.

The study ran its PCR with 60 Vbeta and 13 Jbeta primers. Profiling relied on immunoSEQ multiplex PCR, and the TCRdb table lists in-frame clones only, not all of them. The sample yields 100,000 to 150,000 clones, 15% to 20% seen once. This rearrangement joins TRBV19 to TRBJ1-5; 7 positions agree with TRBD1. Sequenced: PBMCs. This sequence originates from a female donor in good health and CMV-seropositive. The CDR3 loop reads CASLGQGGNQPQHF. In DNA form, the CDR3 reads TGTGCCAGTCTAGGGCAGGGGGGCAATCAGCCCCAGCATTTT.